This T cell receptor beta chain stems from a study of T cells in Graves' hyperthyroidism and ophthalmopathy. Study summary: It was at initial diagnosis, before any treatment, that peripheral blood was collected.

On this clonotype: This may be a read error, as it is one base from a much larger clone.

TCR beta CDR3 sequences were amplified from RNA transcripts. The HTBI primer set was used in a first-round RT-PCR of the TCR CDR3. TCRdb reanalysed the multiplex PCR reads using MiXCR and keeps one entry per CDR3 protein. This table has around 700,000 distinct CDR3 sequences, about 19% appearing once. Germline V gene sequence: CDR1 DFQATT, CDR2 SNEGSKA (reference sequence). The V end lost 6 bases, the J end lost 5 bases, and 13 bases lay between the germline ends. The CDR3 runs 12 residues. Specimen: blood. The sequence was obtained from a woman between 50 and 59 years old with Graves' hyperthyroidism that later progressed to Graves' ophthalmopathy. J is TRBJ1-2 and V is TRBV20-1, with TRBD1 as a possible D gene (6 bases). In DNA, the CDR3 is TGCAGTGCAACCGGGACACAGTATGGCTACACCTTC. Translating it yields CSATGTQYGYTF.